Listed below are T cell receptor beta chains from one sample, sequenced in a study of CD8+CD57+ T cells in acquired aplastic anemia. MiXCR, applied by TCRdb to the reads, yields one record per CDR3 protein. The repertoire holds some 240,000 distinct CDR3 sequences, with 34% as singletons. The sequencing sample was made of sorted CD4+, CD8+, or CD8+CD57+ T cells (not recorded which) from PBMCs. These receptors were taken from a human donor in good health, serving as a control. Both conserved end residues are part of each CDR3.

CDR3aa	v_gene	j_gene
CASSQARGRTEAFF	TRBV3-1	TRBJ1-1
CASSSDRAYEQYF	TRBV6-5	TRBJ2-7
CASSLAGDYEQYF	TRBV19	TRBJ2-7
CASSQDPSMGNTEAFF	TRBV4-2	TRBJ1-1
CASSIRRGSSYNEQFF	TRBV19	TRBJ2-1
CSAREDQNQPQHF	TRBV20-1	TRBJ1-5
CASSVVRAENTGELFF	TRBV9	TRBJ2-2
CSAPDRRHATEAFF	TRBV20-1	TRBJ1-1
CASSFDREVQFF	TRBV7-8	NA
CASSSDGRNTEAFF	TRBV2	TRBJ1-1
CSAVWRENTQYF	TRBV20-1	TRBJ2-3
CASSLGTGAETQYF	TRBV7-2	TRBJ2-5
CASSTDRAAGWSETQYF	TRBV5-1	TRBJ2-5
CSARAGDSYGYTF	TRBV20-1	TRBJ1-2
CASRNTLVRWGNYGYTF	TRBV6-1	TRBJ1-2
CSVDVYRANTEAFF	TRBV29-1	TRBJ1-1
CAIRAGPKNEKLFF	TRBV10-3	TRBJ1-4
CATTSGRGGETQYF	TRBV10-3	TRBJ2-5
CSVRSEGLDYGYTF	TRBV29-1	TRBJ1-2
CASSYSSGALGEQYF	TRBV6-2/TRBV6-3	TRBJ2-7
CASSERGADYGYTF	TRBV2	TRBJ1-2
CASSLEEWQGGHNEQFF	TRBV7-9	TRBJ2-1
CASTQAGTNTEAFF	TRBV2	TRBJ1-1
CASSHKPMDRGYGYTF	TRBV7-8	TRBJ1-2
CASSQSNSPLHF	TRBV2	TRBJ1-6
CASSIRPGWGFNEKLFF	TRBV19	TRBJ1-4
CASNRDRGHTEAFF	TRBV2	TRBJ1-1
CASRMGQGYGYTF	TRBV2	TRBJ1-2
CATSRDPRDSQGGYTF	TRBV15	TRBJ1-2
CSARDPTGKGSYEQYF	TRBV20-1	TRBJ2-7
CASSPRLRQGYTF	TRBV12-3/TRBV12-4	TRBJ1-2
CASSYYPGPYEQYF	TRBV6-5	TRBJ2-7
CASSEDSPYEQYF	TRBV2	TRBJ2-7
CASSPLGGIQYF	TRBV18	TRBJ2-4
CASSEPTGIAEAFF	TRBV2	TRBJ1-1
CSALDSPNQPQHF	TRBV20-1	TRBJ1-5
CASSVTTNYGYTF	TRBV9	TRBJ1-2
CATSRQSGVTEAFF	TRBV15	TRBJ1-1
CASTRGGTGDEKLFF	TRBV5-8	TRBJ1-4
CSVEVNTEAFF	TRBV29-1	TRBJ1-1
CASGRTLGNTIYF	TRBV10-3	TRBJ1-3
CSARFASGGNEQFF	TRBV20-1	TRBJ2-1
CASSLTRGATYEQYF	TRBV5-1	TRBJ2-7
CSASDPRLYDGYTF	TRBV20-1	TRBJ1-2
CASSVSGNSPLHF	TRBV6-1	TRBJ1-6
CASSLRDSYGQYF	TRBV5-1	TRBJ2-7
CASSAGAMGTEAFF	TRBV5-1	TRBJ1-1
CASSPQGSYNEQFF	TRBV11-1	TRBJ2-1
CASKTGEGGYTF	TRBV27	TRBJ1-2
CASGTRNGYTF	TRBV7-6	TRBJ1-2
CSVEDPLGGPQHF	TRBV29-1	TRBJ1-5
CASSSLTGTNTGELFF	TRBV5-1	TRBJ2-2
CASSLDQEGSNTEAFF	TRBV11-2	TRBJ1-1